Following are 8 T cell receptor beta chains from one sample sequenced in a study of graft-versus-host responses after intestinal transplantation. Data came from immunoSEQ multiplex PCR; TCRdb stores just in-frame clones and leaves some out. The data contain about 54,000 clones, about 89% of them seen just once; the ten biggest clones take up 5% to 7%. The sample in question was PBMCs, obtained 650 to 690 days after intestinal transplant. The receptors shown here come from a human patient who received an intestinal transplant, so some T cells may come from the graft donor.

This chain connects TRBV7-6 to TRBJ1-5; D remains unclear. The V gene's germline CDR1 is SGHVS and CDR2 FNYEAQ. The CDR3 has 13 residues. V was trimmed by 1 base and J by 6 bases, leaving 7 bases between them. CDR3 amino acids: CASSLGPLQPQHF. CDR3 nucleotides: TGTGCCAGCAGCTTAGGTCCCCTTCAGCCCCAGCATTTT.

The CDR3 loop is CASSGAGATNEKLFF. The CDR3 DNA is TGTGCCAGCAGCGGCGCAGGGGCAACTAATGAAAAACTGTTTTTT. The chain is built from TRBV9 and TRBJ1-4, with D perhaps TRBD1 (6 bases). The CDR3 is 15 amino acids. The V end was cut by 3 bases, the J end by 0 bases, with 9 bases between. The germline V gene encodes CDR1 SGDLS and CDR2 YYNGEE.

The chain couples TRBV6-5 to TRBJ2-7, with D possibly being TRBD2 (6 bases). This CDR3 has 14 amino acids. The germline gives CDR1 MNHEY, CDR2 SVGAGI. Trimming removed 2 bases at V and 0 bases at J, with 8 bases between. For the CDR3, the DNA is TGTGCCAGCAGTTACGCGCGGGGCTCCTACGAGCAGTACTTC. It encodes CASSYARGSYEQYF.

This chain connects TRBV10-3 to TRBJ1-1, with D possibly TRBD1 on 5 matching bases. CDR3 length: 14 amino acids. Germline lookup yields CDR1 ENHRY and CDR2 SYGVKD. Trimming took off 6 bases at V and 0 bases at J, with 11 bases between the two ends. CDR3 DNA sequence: TGTGCCATCAGCCAGGGACGGATGAACACTGAAGCTTTCTTT. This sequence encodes CAISQGRMNTEAFF.

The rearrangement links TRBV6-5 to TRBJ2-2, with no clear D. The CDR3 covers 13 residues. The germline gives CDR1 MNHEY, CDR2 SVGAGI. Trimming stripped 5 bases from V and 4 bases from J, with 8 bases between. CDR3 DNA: TGTGCCAGCAGTGACCAGTGCACCGGGGAGCTGTTTTTT. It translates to CASSDQCTGELFF.

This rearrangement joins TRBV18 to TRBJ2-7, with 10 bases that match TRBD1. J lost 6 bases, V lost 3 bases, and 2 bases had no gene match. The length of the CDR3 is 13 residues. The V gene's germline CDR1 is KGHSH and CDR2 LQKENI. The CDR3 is CASSPGDRGEQYF. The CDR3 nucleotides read TGTGCCAGCTCACCCGGGGACAGGGGCGAGCAGTACTTC.

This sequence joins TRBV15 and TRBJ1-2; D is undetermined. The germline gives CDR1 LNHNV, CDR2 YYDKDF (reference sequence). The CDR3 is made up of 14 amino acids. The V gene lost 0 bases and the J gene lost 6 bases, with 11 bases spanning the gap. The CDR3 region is CATSRDRPRNGYTF. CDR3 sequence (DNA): TGTGCCACCAGCAGAGATAGGCCTCGTAATGGCTACACCTTC.

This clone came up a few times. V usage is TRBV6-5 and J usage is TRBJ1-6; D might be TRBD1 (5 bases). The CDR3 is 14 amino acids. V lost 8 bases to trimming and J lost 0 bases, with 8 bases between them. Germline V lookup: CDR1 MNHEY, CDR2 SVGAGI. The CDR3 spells CASSGRSYNSPLHF. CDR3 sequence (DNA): TGTGCCAGCTCGGGACGCTCCTATAATTCACCCCTCCACTTT.